The 27 T cell receptor beta chains below all came from one sample that was sequenced in a study of T cell repertoires in cytomegalovirus infection. TCRdb used MiXCR to reprocess the reads, holding one entry per CDR3 protein. The table has 40,000 to 55,000 distinct CDR3 sequences, about a fifth seen once. These TCRs' antigens remain unknown. The sample consisted of CD8+ T cells from cultured PBMCs, taken from culture after CMV antigen stimulation. The receptor set was obtained from a human donor in good health (CMV status not recorded). Some clones in this sample may be carry-over from other donors' samples.

This clonotype was picked up a small number of times. The chain recombines TRBV6-4 with TRBJ1-3; a weak D match, TRBD1 (5 bases). Germline-derived CDR1 and CDR2 are MRHNA and SNTAGT. Trimming took 3 bases from V and 1 from J, leaving 16 bases between them. This CDR3 spans 17 amino acids. For the CDR3, the DNA is TGTGCCAGCAGTGAAGGTCGGACAACAATGTCTGGAAACACCATATATTTT. Its translation: CASSEGRTTMSGNTIYF.

The V gene is TRBV5-6, the J gene TRBJ1-1; D gene unclear. V lost 4 bases and J 5 bases, leaving 15 bases between the germline ends. The germline CDR1 and CDR2 sequences are SGHDT and YYEEEE. The CDR3 runs 14 residues. The CDR3, as DNA: TGTGCCAGCAGCGTCGAGTGGGGAAGGACTGAAGCTTTCTTT. This encodes CASSVEWGRTEAFF. Full variable domain (missing parts from reference TRBV5-6 and TRBJ1-1): DAGVTQSPTHLIKTRGQQVTLRCSPKSGHDTVSWYQQALGQGPQFIFQYYEEEERQRGNFPDRFSGHQFPNYSSELNVNALLLGDSALYLCASSVEWGRTEAFFGQGTRLTVV.

A few counts support this clonotype. J is TRBJ2-1 and V is TRBV6-2 or TRBV6-3, with D unclear. The ends were cut back, 5 bases at V and 5 bases at J, with 7 bases in the middle. The CDR3 extends over 12 amino acids. CDR1 MNHEY and CDR2 SVGEGT come from the germline V gene. CDR3 coding DNA: TGTGCCAGCAGTCTCACCGACAATGAGCAGTTCTTC. Amino acid sequence: CASSLTDNEQFF.

The V gene is TRBV6-5, the J gene TRBJ2-3; TRBD2 matches at 9 bases. The ends lost 2 bases at V and 4 bases at J; junction bases unmatched: 4. In germline, CDR1 is MNHEY, CDR2 SVGAGI. The CDR3 has 15 amino acids. Written as DNA, the CDR3 is TGTGCCAGCAGTTACAGCGGGAGGTGGGCAGATACGCAGTATTTT. Its translation is CASSYSGRWADTQYF.

This clonotype has more than one count but fewer than ten. The genes are TRBV6-1 and TRBJ2-2; D is undetermined. CDR3 length: 11 residues. V lost 7 bases to trimming and J lost 4 bases, with 4 bases between them. The germline V gene has CDR1 MNHNS and CDR2 SASEGT. The CDR3 here is CASTRTGELFF. Written as DNA, the CDR3 is TGTGCCAGCACCCGCACCGGGGAGCTGTTTTTT.

The rearrangement links TRBV5-6 to TRBJ1-1; D unresolved. The germline CDR1 and CDR2 sequences are SGHDT and YYEEEE. The CDR3 runs to 15 residues. The V gene lost 3 bases and the J gene lost 0 bases, with 12 bases spanning the gap. CDR3 DNA sequence: TGTGCCAGCAGCTGGCGACACCGAATGAACACTGAAGCTTTCTTT. This translates into CASSWRHRMNTEAFF. Full variable domain (remainder filled in from reference TRBV5-6 and TRBJ1-1): DAGVTQSPTHLIKTRGQQVTLRCSPKSGHDTVSWYQQALGQGPQFIFQYYEEEERQRGNFPDRFSGHQFPNYSSELNVNALLLGDSALYLCASSWRHRMNTEAFFGQGTRLTVV.

V usage is TRBV2 and J usage is TRBJ2-1; 8 bases are shared with TRBD2. The CDR3 length is 15 residues. J lost 3 bases, V lost 4 bases, and 5 bases had no gene match. Germline lookup yields CDR1 SNHLY and CDR2 FYNNEI. CDR3: CASSGGGQVYNEQFF. The CDR3, as DNA: TGTGCCAGCAGTGGCGGGGGGCAGGTCTACAATGAGCAGTTCTTC.

This clonotype turned up a few times. The chain recombines TRBV7-2 with TRBJ1-2; maybe TRBD1 (5 bases). The germline CDR1 and CDR2 sequences are SGHTA and FQGNSA. Trimming removed 5 bases from V and 4 bases from J, with 17 bases in between. The CDR3 spans 15 residues. The CDR3 region has the DNA TGTGCCAGCAGCCCCGACCGGGGGAGTCCCTATGGCTACACCTTC. This encodes CASSPDRGSPYGYTF. Variable domain in full (rest from reference TRBV7-2 and TRBJ1-2): GAGVSQSPSNKVTEKGKDVELRCDPISGHTALYWYRQSLGQGLEFLIYFQGNSAPDKSGLPSDRFSAERTGGSVSTLTIQRTQQEDSAVYLCASSPDRGSPYGYTFGSGTRLTVV.

V and J are TRBV7-2 and TRBJ2-6, with 8 positions matching TRBD1. The germline gives CDR1 SGHTA, CDR2 FQGNSA. Unmatched junction bases numbered 16, after V lost 9 bases and J lost 0 bases. The CDR3 runs 19 residues. CDR3: CASIRGRLRVNSGANVLTF. The CDR3 bases are TGTGCCAGTATCAGGGGGCGTCTAAGGGTGAACTCTGGGGCCAACGTCCTGACTTTC. Full variable domain (remainder filled in from reference TRBV7-2 and TRBJ2-6): GAGVSQSPSNKVTEKGKDVELRCDPISGHTALYWYRQSLGQGLEFLIYFQGNSAPDKSGLPSDRFSAERTGGSVSTLTIQRTQQEDSAVYLCASIRGRLRVNSGANVLTFGAGSRLTVL.

The chain has TRBV7-4 and TRBJ2-2; perhaps TRBD1 as D (6 bases). Trimming stripped 4 bases from V and 3 bases from J, with 15 bases between. The CDR3 has 16 amino acids. Germline V gene sequence: CDR1 SGHVT, CDR2 SQSDAQ. The CDR3: CASSSQGVGDTGELFF. DNA for the CDR3: TGTGCCAGCAGCTCACAGGGAGTTGGGGACACCGGGGAGCTGTTTTTT.

This chain joins TRBV13 and TRBJ1-1; D ambiguous. V was cut by 0 bases and J by 6 bases, with 14 bases left in between. CDR1 and CDR2 from the germline V gene are PRHDT and FYEKMQ (reference sequence). This CDR3 comprises 15 residues. The CDR3 DNA sequence: TGTGCCAGCAGCTTAGGCCAGGAGGGTACTGCTGAAGCTTTCTTT. Its protein is CASSLGQEGTAEAFF.

This clonotype was observed a few times. The V call is TRBV20-1, the J call TRBJ2-3, with TRBD2 matching over 10 bases. The CDR3 sequence is 17 residues long. The V gene's germline CDR1 is DFQATT and CDR2 SNEGSKA (reference sequence). V shed 0 bases and J 5 bases; nucleotides not matched to a gene: 11. This CDR3 is CSARDANSGGRRDTQYF. CDR3 in DNA: TGCAGTGCTAGAGATGCCAATAGCGGGGGGCGAAGAGATACGCAGTATTTT.

This clonotype appeared many times. The rearrangement links TRBV7-2 to TRBJ2-1, with 11 bases aligning to TRBD2. Trimming removed 6 bases from V and 5 bases from J; junction bases left unmatched: 3. The CDR3 sequence is 14 residues long. Germline V gene sequence: CDR1 SGHTA, CDR2 FQGNSA. CDR3 region: CASSSSGGHNEQFF. The DNA for the CDR3 is TGTGCCAGCAGTTCTAGCGGGGGGCACAATGAGCAGTTCTTC.

The chain joins TRBV9 to TRBJ1-1; 7 bases agree with TRBD1. Losses at the gene ends were 4 bases for V and 5 bases for J; bases not matched to a gene: 8. The CDR3 length is 14 residues. Germline CDR1 is SGDLS and CDR2 is YYNGEE. CDR3 in DNA: TGTGCCAGCAGCCCAGGGGGGGCCCGGACTGAAGCTTTCTTT. Amino acids: CASSPGGARTEAFF.

In this sample, this clonotype turned up once. The junction departs from the called germline gene at one end, perhaps through a read error. J is TRBJ2-7 and V is TRBV11-2; no firm D call. This CDR3 has 16 residues. Germline CDR1 and CDR2: SGHAT and FQNNGV. CDR3 residues: CASSLEPDGSSYEQYF. In DNA form, the CDR3 reads TGTGCCAGCAGCCTAGAACCGGACGGCTCCAGCTACGAGCAGTACTTC.

The CDR3 spells CASSSLFGQGATDTQYF. CDR3 DNA: TGTGCCAGCAGCTCTTTATTCGGACAGGGGGCAACAGATACGCAGTATTTT. The chain has TRBV27 and TRBJ2-3, with 11 nucleotides matching TRBD1. Germline CDR1 MNHEY, CDR2 SMNVEV (reference sequence). CDR3 size: 17 residues. J was trimmed by 3 bases and V by 6 bases; bases with no gene match: 11.

The chain employs TRBV5-8 and TRBJ2-7; 8 positions match TRBD1. This CDR3 has 15 residues. The J segment lost 3 bases and the V segment lost 0 bases, leaving 5 bases of the junction unmatched. Germline CDR1 SGHTS, CDR2 YDEGEE. The chain's CDR3 is CASSLETGGNYEQYF. CDR3 DNA: TGTGCCAGCAGCTTGGAAACAGGGGGAAACTACGAGCAGTACTTC.

The V gene is TRBV12-5, the J gene TRBJ1-1; D is unclear. The CDR3 is 16 amino acids. V gave up 4 bases and J gave up 4 bases, with 19 bases separating them. Looked up from germline, CDR1 is LGHNT and CDR2 is FRNRAP. CDR3 residues: CASGSPWTERGTEAFF. CDR3 bases: TGTGCTAGTGGTTCCCCGTGGACTGAACGAGGCACTGAAGCTTTCTTT.

The chain uses TRBV7-9 and TRBJ2-3; the D is unclear. Trimming cost V 5 bases and J 5 bases, with 17 bases left between them. The CDR3 is 15 amino acids. The germline V gene encodes CDR1 SEHNR and CDR2 FQNEAQ (reference sequence). This CDR3 reads CASSPLWAEEDTQYF. In nucleotides, the CDR3 is TGTGCCAGCAGCCCCCTCTGGGCCGAGGAAGATACGCAGTATTTT.

This clonotype was seen a few times. The chain has TRBV11-2 and TRBJ2-1, with D tentatively TRBD1 or TRBD2 (6 bases each). The V gene lost 3 bases and the J gene lost 8 bases, with 14 bases spanning the gap. The V gene's germline CDR1 is SGHAT and CDR2 FQNNGV. This CDR3 is 14 amino acids long. The CDR3 reads CASSLEQGGYEQFF. DNA of the CDR3: TGTGCCAGCAGCTTGGAACAGGGAGGATATGAGCAGTTCTTC.

This clonotype was detected only a few times. The genes are TRBV7-8 and TRBJ1-4, with TRBD1 matching 10 bases. The CDR3 covers 19 residues. With V trimmed by 5 bases and J by 8 bases, 20 bases remained unmatched. The germline CDR1 and CDR2 sequences are SGHVS and FQNEAQ. The CDR3 region has the DNA TGTGCCAGCAGCAACAGCTTCACCGGGACAGGGGTGTTTGGGGAAAAACTGTTTTTT. Protein: CASSNSFTGTGVFGEKLFF.

The CDR3 DNA reads as TGTGCCAGCACCCACGGCACAGATACGCAGTATTTT. Protein product: CASTHGTDTQYF. V is TRBV6-5 and J is TRBJ2-3; D not resolved. The V end lost 7 bases, the J end lost 1 base, and 6 bases lay between the germline ends. Germline V gives CDR1 MNHEY, CDR2 SVGAGI. The CDR3 covers 12 residues.

This clonotype was seen only a few times. The chain joins TRBV7-8 to TRBJ2-7; D tentatively fits TRBD1 or TRBD2 (5 bases each). The V end was cut by 5 bases, the J end by 0 bases, with 11 bases between. Germline V gene lookup returns CDR1 SGHVS and CDR2 FQNEAQ. The CDR3 covers 14 residues. CDR3 amino acids: CASSLWDASYEQYF. In DNA form, the CDR3 reads TGTGCCAGCAGCCTTTGGGACGCCTCCTACGAGCAGTACTTC. The whole variable domain, remainder taken from reference TRBV7-8 and TRBJ2-7, is GAGVSQSPRYKVAKRGQDVALRCDPISGHVSLFWYQQALGQGPEFLTYFQNEAQLDKSGLPSDRFFAERPEGSVSTLKIQRTQQEDSAVYLCASSLWDASYEQYFGPGTRLTVT.

This clonotype turned up a few times. In DNA form, the CDR3 reads TGTGCCAGCAGGGGGGCAGGTGGCTACACCTTC. Its protein product is CASRGAGGYTF. The chain is built from TRBV7-9 and TRBJ1-2, with D maybe TRBD1 (6 bases). CDR1 and CDR2 from the germline V gene are SEHNR and FQNEAQ (reference sequence). The CDR3 is 11 residues long. Between the trimmed V and J ends, which lost 6 bases and 7 bases, there was a span of 9 bases.

The rearrangement uses TRBV2 and TRBJ2-3; D may be TRBD2 (6 bases). Trimming took 3 bases from V and 4 from J, leaving 11 bases between them. Germline V gene data show CDR1 as SNHLY and CDR2 as FYNNEI. The CDR3 runs 14 residues. The CDR3 DNA sequence: TGTGCCAGCAGTGACGAATCGGGGGCAGATACGCAGTATTTT. Protein product: CASSDESGADTQYF.

The rearrangement joins TRBV20-1 to TRBJ2-4; 9 positions agree with TRBD2. Unmatched junction bases numbered 8, after V lost 5 bases and J lost 6 bases. Germline lookup yields CDR1 DFQATT and CDR2 SNEGSKA (reference sequence). The CDR3 contains 14 residues. The CDR3 DNA is TGCAGTGCTCGTAGCGGGAGCCTAGGAAACATTCAGTACTTC. Translated: CSARSGSLGNIQYF.

The CDR3 coding sequence is TGTGCCAGCAGCTCCCCAGGGGTAGGAATGAGCACTGAAGCTTTCTTT. This translates into CASSSPGVGMSTEAFF. The chain links TRBV7-9 to TRBJ1-1, with D possibly matching TRBD1 (6 bases). Germline lookup yields CDR1 SEHNR and CDR2 FQNEAQ (reference sequence). The CDR3 runs to 16 residues. With 4 bases removed from V and 4 bases from J, the gap between germline ends came to 19 bases.